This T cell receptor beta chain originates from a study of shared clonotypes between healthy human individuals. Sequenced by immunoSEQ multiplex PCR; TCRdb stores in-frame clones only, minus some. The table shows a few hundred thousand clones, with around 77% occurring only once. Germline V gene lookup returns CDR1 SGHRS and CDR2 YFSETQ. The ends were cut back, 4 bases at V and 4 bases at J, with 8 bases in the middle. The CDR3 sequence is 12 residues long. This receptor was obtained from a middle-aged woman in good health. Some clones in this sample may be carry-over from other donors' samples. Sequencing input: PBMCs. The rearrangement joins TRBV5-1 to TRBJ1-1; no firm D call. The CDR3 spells CASSPVGTEAFF. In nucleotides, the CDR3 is TGCGCCAGCAGCCCCGTAGGCACTGAAGCTTTCTTT.